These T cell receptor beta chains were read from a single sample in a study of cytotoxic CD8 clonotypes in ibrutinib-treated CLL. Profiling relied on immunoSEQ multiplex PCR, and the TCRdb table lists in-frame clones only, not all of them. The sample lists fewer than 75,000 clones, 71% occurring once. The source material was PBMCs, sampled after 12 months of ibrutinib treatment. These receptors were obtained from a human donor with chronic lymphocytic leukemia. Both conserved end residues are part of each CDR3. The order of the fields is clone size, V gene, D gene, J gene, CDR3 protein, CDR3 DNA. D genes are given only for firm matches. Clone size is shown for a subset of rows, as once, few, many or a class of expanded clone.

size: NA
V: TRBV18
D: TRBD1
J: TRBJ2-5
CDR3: CASSQQGAQETQYF
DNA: TGTGCCAGCTCACAACAGGGGGCCCAAGAGACCCAGTACTTC

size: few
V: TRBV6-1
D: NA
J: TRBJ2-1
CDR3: CASSHAGTGGFF
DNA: TGTGCCAGCAGTCACGCCGGGACTGGGGGGTTCTTC

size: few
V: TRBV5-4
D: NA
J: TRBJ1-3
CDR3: CASSLGGTGNTIYF
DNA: TGTGCCAGCAGCCTAGGGGGGACTGGAAACACCATATATTTT

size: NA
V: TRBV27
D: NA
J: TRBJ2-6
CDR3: CASSLRGAGANVLTF
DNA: TGTGCCAGCAGTTTAAGGGGGGCTGGGGCCAACGTCCTGACTTTC

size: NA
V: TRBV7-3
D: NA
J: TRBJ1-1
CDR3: CASSLDRNTEAFF
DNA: TGTGCCAGCAGCTTGGACAGGAACACTGAAGCTTTCTTT

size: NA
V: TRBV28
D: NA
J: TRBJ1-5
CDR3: CASSSKGQGSNQPQHF
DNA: TGTGCCAGCAGTTCAAAGGGGCAGGGGAGCAATCAGCCCCAGCATTTT

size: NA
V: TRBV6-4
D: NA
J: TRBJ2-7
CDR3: CASSPGPRGEQYF
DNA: TGTGCCAGCAGCCCGGGTCCGAGGGGTGAGCAGTACTTC

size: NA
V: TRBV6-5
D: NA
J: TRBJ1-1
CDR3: CASSYRGANTEAFF
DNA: TGTGCCAGCAGTTATCGGGGCGCTAACACTGAAGCTTTCTTT

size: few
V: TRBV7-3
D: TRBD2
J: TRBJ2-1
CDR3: CASSLVASGSLREQFF
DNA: TGTGCCAGCAGCTTAGTGGCTAGCGGGAGTCTGAGAGAGCAGTTCTTC

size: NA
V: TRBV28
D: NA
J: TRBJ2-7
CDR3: CASSLGAHWPYEQYF
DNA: TGTGCCAGCAGTTTGGGAGCACATTGGCCCTACGAGCAGTACTTC

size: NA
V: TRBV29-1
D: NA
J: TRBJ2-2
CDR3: CSVSQLGNTGELFF
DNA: TGCAGCGTCAGTCAGTTGGGGAACACCGGGGAGCTGTTTTTT

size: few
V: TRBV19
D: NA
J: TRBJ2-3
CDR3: CASSKGGFDTDTQYF
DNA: TGTGCCAGTAGTAAAGGCGGATTCGACACAGATACGCAGTATTTT

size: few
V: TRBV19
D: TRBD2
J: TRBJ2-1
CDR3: CASSKGLAGGPYGEQFF
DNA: TGTGCCAGTAGTAAGGGACTAGCGGGAGGGCCTTATGGTGAGCAGTTCTTC

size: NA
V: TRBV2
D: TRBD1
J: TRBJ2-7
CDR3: CASNYRGRAYEQYF
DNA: TGTGCCAGCAACTACAGGGGGCGGGCCTACGAGCAGTACTTC

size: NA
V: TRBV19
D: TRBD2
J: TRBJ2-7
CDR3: CASNAGLDYDEQYF
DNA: TGTGCCAGTAACGCTGGACTAGATTACGACGAGCAGTACTTC

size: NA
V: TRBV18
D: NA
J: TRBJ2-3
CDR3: CASSRNPGDTQYF
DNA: TGTGCCAGCTCCCGGAACCCCGGGGATACGCAGTATTTT

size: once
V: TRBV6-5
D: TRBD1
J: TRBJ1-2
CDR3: CASSPRTGSDYGYTF
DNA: TGTGCCAGCAGTCCCCGGACAGGCTCGGACTATGGCTACACCTTC

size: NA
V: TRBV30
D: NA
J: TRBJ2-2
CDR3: CAWSVITGYTGELFF
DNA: TGTGCCTGGAGTGTAATTACAGGTTATACCGGGGAGCTGTTTTTT

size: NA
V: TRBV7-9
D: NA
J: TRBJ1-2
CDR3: CASSLARGRDDGYTF
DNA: TGTGCCAGCAGCTTAGCGAGAGGGCGCGACGATGGCTACACCTTC

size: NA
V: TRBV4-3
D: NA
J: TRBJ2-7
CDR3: CASSQGPTTRTEQYF
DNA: TGCGCCAGCAGCCAAGGCCCTACTACTAGGACCGAGCAGTACTTC

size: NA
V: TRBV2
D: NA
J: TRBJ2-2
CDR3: CASSEIPAENTGELFF
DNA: TGTGCCAGCAGTGAAATTCCAGCGGAGAACACCGGGGAGCTGTTTTTT

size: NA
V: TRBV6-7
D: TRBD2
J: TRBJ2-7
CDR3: CASSLRLAVYEQYF
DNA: TGTGCCAGCAGTCTTCGACTAGCGGTCTACGAGCAGTACTTC

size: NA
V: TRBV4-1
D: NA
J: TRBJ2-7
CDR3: CASSQEGTLYHEQYF
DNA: TGCGCCAGCAGCCAAGAGGGGACCCTTTACCACGAGCAGTACTTC

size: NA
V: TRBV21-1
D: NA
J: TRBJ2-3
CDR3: CASSNNGLRESTDTQYF
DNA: TGTGCCAGCAGCAACAACGGCCTGCGGGAGAGCACAGATACGCAGTATTTT

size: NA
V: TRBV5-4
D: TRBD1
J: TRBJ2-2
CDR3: CASSLAGTGGVGELFF
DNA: TGTGCCAGCAGCTTGGCCGGGACAGGGGGCGTCGGGGAGCTGTTTTTT

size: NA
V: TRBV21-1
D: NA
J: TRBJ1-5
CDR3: CASSKFFRGLQPQHF
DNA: TGTGCCAGCAGCAAATTCTTCAGGGGGTTACAGCCCCAGCATTTT

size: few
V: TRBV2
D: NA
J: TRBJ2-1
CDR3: CASSLNEQFF
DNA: TGTGCCAGCAGTCTTAATGAGCAGTTCTTC

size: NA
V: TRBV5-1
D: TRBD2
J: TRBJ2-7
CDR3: CASSLDGTNQYEQYF
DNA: TGCGCCAGCAGCTTGGACGGGACTAACCAATACGAGCAGTACTTC

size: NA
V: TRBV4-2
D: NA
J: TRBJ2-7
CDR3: CASSQETTGEQYF
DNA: TGTGCCAGCAGCCAAGAGACAACCGGCGAGCAGTACTTC

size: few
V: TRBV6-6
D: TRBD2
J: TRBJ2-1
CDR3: CASRPGLAYNEQFF
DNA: TGTGCCAGCAGACCGGGACTAGCTTACAATGAGCAGTTCTTC

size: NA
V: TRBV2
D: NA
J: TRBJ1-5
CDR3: CASSEDLFYQPQHF
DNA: TGTGCCAGCAGTGAAGACCTTTTCTATCAGCCCCAGCATTTT

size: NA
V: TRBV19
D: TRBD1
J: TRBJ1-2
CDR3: CASSQTRDREANYGYTF
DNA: TGTGCCAGTAGTCAAACCCGGGACAGGGAAGCTAACTATGGCTACACCTTC

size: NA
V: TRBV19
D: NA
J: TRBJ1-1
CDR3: CASSPTGTLNTEAFF
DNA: TGTGCCAGTAGTCCCACCGGGACTCTGAACACTGAAGCTTTCTTT

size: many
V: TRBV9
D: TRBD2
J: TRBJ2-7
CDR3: CASSVGSGRGNEQYF
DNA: TGTGCCAGCAGCGTCGGTAGCGGGAGGGGAAACGAGCAGTACTTC

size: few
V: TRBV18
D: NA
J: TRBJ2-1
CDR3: CASSPLSGESEQFF
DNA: TGTGCCAGCTCACCGCTGAGTGGGGAGAGTGAGCAGTTCTTC

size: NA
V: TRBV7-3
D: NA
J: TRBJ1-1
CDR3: CASSPRSTEAFF
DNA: TGTGCCAGCAGCCCAAGGAGCACTGAAGCTTTCTTT

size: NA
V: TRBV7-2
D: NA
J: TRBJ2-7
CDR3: CASSLRARGLSSYEQYF
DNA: TGTGCCAGCAGCTTAAGGGCGCGGGGGCTGAGCTCCTACGAGCAGTACTTC

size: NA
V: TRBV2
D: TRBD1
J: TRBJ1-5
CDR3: CASSELRQGGYQPQHF
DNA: TGTGCCAGCAGTGAATTGAGGCAGGGGGGCTATCAGCCCCAGCATTTT

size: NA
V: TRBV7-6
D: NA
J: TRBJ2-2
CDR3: CASSLAVETDTRTGELFF
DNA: TGTGCCAGCAGCTTAGCTGTGGAGACAGACACCCGCACCGGGGAGCTGTTTTTT

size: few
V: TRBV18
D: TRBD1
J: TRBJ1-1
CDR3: CASSSDRVNTEAFF
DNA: TGTGCCAGCTCATCCGACAGGGTGAACACTGAAGCTTTCTTT

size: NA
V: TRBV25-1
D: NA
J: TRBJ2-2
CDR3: CASSAQNTGELFF
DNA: TGTGCCAGCAGTGCGCAGAACACCGGGGAGCTGTTTTTT

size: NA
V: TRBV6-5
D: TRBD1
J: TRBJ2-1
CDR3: CASTPGQGSYNEQFF
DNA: TGTGCCAGCACTCCTGGACAGGGGTCCTACAATGAGCAGTTCTTC

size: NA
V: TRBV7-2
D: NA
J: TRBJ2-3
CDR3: CASTTQRRDTQYF
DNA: TGTGCCAGTACTACACAGCGGCGAGATACGCAGTATTTT

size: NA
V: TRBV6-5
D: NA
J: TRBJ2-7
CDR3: CASSYSSLAKRQYF
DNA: TGTGCCAGCAGTTACTCGTCCCTAGCCAAAAGGCAGTACTTC

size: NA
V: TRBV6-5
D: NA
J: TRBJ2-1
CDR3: CASSSYRRYNEQFF
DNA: TGTGCCAGCAGTTCCTACCGAAGGTACAATGAGCAGTTCTTC

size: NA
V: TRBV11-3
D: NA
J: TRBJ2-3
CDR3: CASSPGGLGRFTDTQYF
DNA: TGTGCCAGCAGCCCAGGGGGACTAGGGCGATTCACAGATACGCAGTATTTT

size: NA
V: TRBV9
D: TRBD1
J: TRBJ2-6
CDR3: CASSRTGSSGANVLTF
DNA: TGTGCCAGCAGCCGGACAGGGAGCTCTGGGGCCAACGTCCTGACTTTC

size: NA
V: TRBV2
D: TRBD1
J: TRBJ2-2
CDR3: CASTGQGVSGELFF
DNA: TGTGCCAGCACCGGACAGGGGGTCTCCGGGGAGCTGTTTTTT

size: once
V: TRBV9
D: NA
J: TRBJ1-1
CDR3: CASSGMGTEAFF
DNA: TGTGCCAGCAGCGGGATGGGTACTGAAGCTTTCTTT

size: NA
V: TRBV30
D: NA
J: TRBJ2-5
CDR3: CAWSVLIQETQYF
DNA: TGTGCCTGGAGTGTACTGATCCAAGAGACCCAGTACTTC

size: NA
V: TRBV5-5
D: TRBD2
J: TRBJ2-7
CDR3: CASSFRTSGRVYEQYF
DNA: TGTGCCAGCAGCTTTCGGACTAGCGGGAGAGTCTACGAGCAGTACTTC

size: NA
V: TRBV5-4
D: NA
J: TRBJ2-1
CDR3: CASSLGPPSRVPYNEQFF
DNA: TGTGCCAGCAGCTTGGGCCCACCGAGCAGGGTTCCCTACAATGAGCAGTTCTTC

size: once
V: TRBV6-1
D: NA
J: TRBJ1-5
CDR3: CASSERWDPSSNQPQHF
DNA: TGTGCCAGCAGTGAAAGGTGGGACCCTTCTTCGAATCAGCCCCAGCATTTT

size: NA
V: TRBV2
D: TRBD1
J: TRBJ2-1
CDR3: CASWGRDRSYNEQFF
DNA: TGTGCCAGTTGGGGCCGGGACAGGTCCTACAATGAGCAGTTCTTC

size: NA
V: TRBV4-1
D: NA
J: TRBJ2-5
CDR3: CASSQGTEPTMETQYF
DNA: TGCGCCAGCAGCCAGGGGACGGAGCCTACGATGGAGACCCAGTACTTC